The rows below give T cell receptor beta chains drawn from one sample of a study of shared clonotypes between healthy human individuals. Assay: immunoSEQ multiplex PCR; the TCRdb copy retains only in-frame clones and omits some. The data show roughly 450,000 clones, with 79% seen just once and over 10% held by the top ten. The sequenced sample consisted of PBMCs. The receptor source for this set is a woman between 40 and 50 years old in good health. Some clones in this sample may be carry-over from other donors' samples. Both conserved end residues are part of each CDR3.

J gene: TRBJ2-4
CDR3 length: 16
V gene: TRBV27
CDR3 protein: CASSLMVGTSGNIQYF

J gene: TRBJ2-2
CDR3 length: 17
V gene: TRBV11-2
CDR3 protein: CASSLISSGSYTGELFF

J gene: TRBJ2-1
CDR3 length: 16
V gene: TRBV4-2
CDR3 protein: CASSQDPLAGPAEQFF

J gene: TRBJ2-1
CDR3 length: 14
V gene: TRBV10-1
CDR3 protein: CASNPGLAGDDQFF

J gene: TRBJ2-5
CDR3 length: 15
V gene: TRBV7-2
CDR3 protein: CASSLAFLAGGLEYF

J gene: TRBJ1-1
CDR3 length: 15
V gene: TRBV6-5
CDR3 protein: CASSPPGVRNTEAFF

J gene: TRBJ2-3
CDR3 length: 16
V gene: TRBV7-2
CDR3 protein: CASSLAARKGADTQYF

J gene: TRBJ1-3
CDR3 length: 17
V gene: TRBV7-6
CDR3 protein: CASSWGPLRGAGNTIYF

J gene: TRBJ1-1
CDR3 length: 11
V gene: TRBV30
CDR3 protein: CAWSGRVKAFF

J gene: TRBJ2-1
CDR3 length: 15
V gene: TRBV4-1
CDR3 protein: CASSQGTSDYNEQFF

J gene: TRBJ1-1
CDR3 length: 13
V gene: TRBV7-9
CDR3 protein: CASSFQGRGEAFF

J gene: TRBJ2-7
CDR3 length: 16
V gene: TRBV7-9
CDR3 protein: CASSPLPGAGGDEQYF

J gene: TRBJ2-1
CDR3 length: 17
V gene: TRBV28
CDR3 protein: CASSSGRGSGKYNEQFF